The 12 T cell receptor beta chains given below trace back to one sample, sequenced in a study of blood T cells in healthy people across ages. The authors ran a second PCR of 7 to 11 cycles using a sample-barcoded 5' primer and a J-beta primer mix. TCRdb re-analysed the 5' RACE reads in MiXCR, keeping a single row per CDR3 protein. The table shows some 890,000 distinct CDR3 sequences, with just under 30% occurring only once. These data also formed part of another study, on T cells of mothers and their children.

The sequenced sample consisted of blood. These receptors all come from a woman in her forties in good health.

V gene TRBV30 combines with J gene TRBJ1-5; 9 bases are shared with TRBD1. The V gene's germline CDR1 is GTSNPN and CDR2 SVGIG (reference sequence). The CDR3 has 12 amino acids. V shed 5 bases, J shed 5 bases, and the junction held 1 base outside the gene matches. This CDR3 reads CAWGQGHQPQHF. As DNA, the CDR3 is TGTGCCTGGGGACAGGGGCATCAGCCCCAGCATTTT.

Many counts were recorded for this clonotype. This chain joins TRBV15 and TRBJ2-5, with D hard to call. From germline, CDR1 is LNHNV and CDR2 YYDKDF (reference sequence). Trimming took 1 base from V and 2 from J, leaving 8 bases between them. This CDR3 spans 14 amino acids. Written as DNA, the CDR3 is TGTGCCACCAGCAGAGGACTGGCGCAAGAGACCCAGTACTTC. Protein product: CATSRGLAQETQYF.

The chain links TRBV20-1 to TRBJ1-5, with 9 bases fitting TRBD1. This CDR3 comprises 14 residues. V shed 0 bases, J shed 7 bases, and the junction held 4 bases outside the gene matches. Germline CDR1 DFQATT, CDR2 SNEGSKA (reference sequence). The DNA for the CDR3 is TGCAGTGCTAGAGACCCGGGACAGGGACAGCCCCAGCATTTT. Translating gives CSARDPGQGQPQHF.

The chain recombines TRBV3-1 with TRBJ1-5, with D possibly being TRBD1 (6 bases). This CDR3 has 16 residues. Looked up from germline, CDR1 is LGHDT and CDR2 is YNNKEL (reference sequence). Deletions cut 6 bases from V and 6 bases from J, with 21 bases between. The CDR3 protein is CASSPDGGGSFQPQHF. DNA of the CDR3: TGTGCCAGCAGTCCCGACGGGGGCGGGTCCTTTCAGCCCCAGCATTTT.

The rearrangement links TRBV5-6 to TRBJ2-4; weak D call: TRBD1 (5 bases). The DNA end lines up better with TRBJ2-7; the J call may be wrong. CDR3 length: 15 residues. CDR1 is SGHDT and CDR2 is YYEEEE in the germline V gene. CDR3: CASSDRPGTRNEQYF. CDR3 DNA: TGTGCCAGCAGCGACAGACCCGGAACGAGGAACGAGCAGTACTTC.

There are many counts of this clonotype. The genes are TRBV4-2 and TRBJ1-4; D is unresolved. The V end was cut by 3 bases, the J end by 0 bases, with 14 bases between. The CDR3 is 17 residues long. CDR1 LGHNA and CDR2 YNFKEQ come from the germline V gene. The CDR3: CASSQSRGFATNEKLFF. As DNA, the CDR3 is TGTGCCAGCAGCCAGTCGCGTGGGTTTGCAACTAATGAAAAACTGTTTTTT.

This clonotype showed up many times. The chain carries TRBV5-1 and TRBJ2-1; TRBD2 matches at 8 bases. The length of the CDR3 is 14 residues. CDR1 is SGHRS, CDR2 YFSETQ, per germline. V was pared by 4 bases and J by 7 bases, with 7 bases of the junction left unmatched. The chain's CDR3 is CASSQAGTRNEQFF. For the CDR3, the DNA is TGCGCCAGCAGCCAGGCCGGGACTAGGAATGAGCAGTTCTTC.

This clonotype came up a few times. The rearrangement uses TRBV7-2 and TRBJ2-5, with unresolved D. The germline CDR1 and CDR2 sequences are SGHTA and FQGNSA. This CDR3 spans 13 amino acids. V was shortened by 2 bases and J by 6 bases, with 10 bases between the two germline ends. Written as DNA, the CDR3 is TGTGCCAGCAGCTTACCTCCCGTCCAGACCCAGTACTTC. It yields the protein CASSLPPVQTQYF. Combining the CDR3 with reference TRBV7-2 and TRBJ2-5 gives the whole variable domain GAGVSQSPSNKVTEKGKDVELRCDPISGHTALYWYRQSLGQGLEFLIYFQGNSAPDKSGLPSDRFSAERTGGSVSTLTIQRTQQEDSAVYLCASSLPPVQTQYFGPGTRLLVL.

This clonotype has just a few counts. This rearrangement joins TRBV12-3 or TRBV12-4 to TRBJ1-3, with no clear D. V shed 6 bases and J shed 0 bases, with 12 bases lying between them. This CDR3 comprises 15 residues. The DNA of the CDR3 is TGTGCCAGCAGACCGGGGTCCAGCTCTGGAAACACCATATATTTT. Encoded protein: CASRPGSSSGNTIYF.

At least ten counts were recorded for this clonotype. The chain combines TRBV12-3 or TRBV12-4 with TRBJ1-1, with TRBD1 matching 7 bases. The CDR3 spans 17 residues. V lost 3 bases, J lost 5 bases, and 15 bases stayed unmatched. The CDR3 protein is CASSFSSIDRDFTEAFF. The CDR3 bases are TGTGCCAGCAGTTTTTCGTCCATAGACAGGGACTTTACTGAAGCTTTCTTT.

In DNA, the CDR3 is TGCAGTGCTACCATCCCCTACAATGAGCAGTTCTTC. This gives the protein CSATIPYNEQFF. The V gene is TRBV20-1, the J gene TRBJ2-1; D not resolved. Germline-derived CDR1 and CDR2 are DFQATT and SNEGSKA (reference sequence). The CDR3 is made up of 12 amino acids. Trimming took off 4 bases at V and 2 bases at J, with 6 bases between the two ends.

In the case of this clonotype: A much larger clonotype is one base distant, so this may be a read error. This chain joins TRBV2 and TRBJ2-1, with TRBD1 matching 9 bases. CDR1 SNHLY and CDR2 FYNNEI come from the germline V gene. This CDR3 is built from 14 residues. The CDR3 nucleotides read TGTGCCAGCAGTCCCGGGACAGGGTACAATGAGCGGTTCTTC. Protein sequence: CASSPGTGYNERFF.